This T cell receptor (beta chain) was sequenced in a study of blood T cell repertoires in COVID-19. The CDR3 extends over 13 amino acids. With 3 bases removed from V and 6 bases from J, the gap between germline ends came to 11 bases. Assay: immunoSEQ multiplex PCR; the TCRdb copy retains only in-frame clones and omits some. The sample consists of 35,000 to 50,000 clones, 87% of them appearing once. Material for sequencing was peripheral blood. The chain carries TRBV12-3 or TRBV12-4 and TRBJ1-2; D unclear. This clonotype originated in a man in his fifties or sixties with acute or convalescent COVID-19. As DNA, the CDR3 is TGTGCCAGCAGTTTCAAGGCAGGTGATGGCTACACCTTC. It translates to CASSFKAGDGYTF.